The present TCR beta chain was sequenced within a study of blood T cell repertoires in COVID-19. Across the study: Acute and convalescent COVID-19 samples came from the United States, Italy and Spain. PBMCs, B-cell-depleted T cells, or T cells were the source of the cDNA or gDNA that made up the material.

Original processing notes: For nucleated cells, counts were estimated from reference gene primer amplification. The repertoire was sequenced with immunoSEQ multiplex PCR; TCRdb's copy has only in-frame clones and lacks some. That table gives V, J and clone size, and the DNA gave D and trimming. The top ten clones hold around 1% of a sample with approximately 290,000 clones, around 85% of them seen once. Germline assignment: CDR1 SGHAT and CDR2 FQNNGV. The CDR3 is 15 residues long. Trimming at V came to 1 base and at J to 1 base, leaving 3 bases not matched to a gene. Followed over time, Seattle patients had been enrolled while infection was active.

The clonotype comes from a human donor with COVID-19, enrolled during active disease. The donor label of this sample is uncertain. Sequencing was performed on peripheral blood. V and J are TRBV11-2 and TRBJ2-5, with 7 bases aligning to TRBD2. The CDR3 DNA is TGTGCCAGCAGCTTAGCTGCGGGAGTCCAAGAGACCCAGTACTTC. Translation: CASSLAAGVQETQYF. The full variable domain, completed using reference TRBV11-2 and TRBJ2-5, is EAGVAQSPRYKIIEKRQSVAFWCNPISGHATLYWYQQILGQGPKLLIQFQNNGVVDDSQLPKDRFSAERLKGVDSTLKIQPAKLEDSAVYLCASSLAAGVQETQYFGPGTRLLVL.